A single T cell receptor (beta chain) is shown here with its context. The antigen remains unidentified. Method: immunoSEQ multiplex PCR; TCRdb's copy keeps in-frame clones and lacks some. Of 70,000 or so clones detected, about 95% appear once; the ten largest clones hold 1.5% to 2%. CDR1 and CDR2 (germline): SGHRS, YFSETQ. This CDR3 contains 12 residues. V shed 4 bases and J shed 6 bases, with 11 bases lying between them. This specimen belongs to a study of cytomegalovirus exposure and HLA in healthy donors. Overall study findings and caveats: The study flagged some 170 TCR beta chains as cytomegalovirus-associated.

This sequence joins TRBV5-1 and TRBJ2-7, with D possibly TRBD2 on 5 matching bases. Sequences were obtained from PBMCs. The TCR comes from a woman under 30 in good health and CMV-seropositive. DNA of the CDR3: TGCGCCAGCAGCCTGGCTAGCAGCGAGCAGTACTTC. It codes for CASSLASSEQYF.